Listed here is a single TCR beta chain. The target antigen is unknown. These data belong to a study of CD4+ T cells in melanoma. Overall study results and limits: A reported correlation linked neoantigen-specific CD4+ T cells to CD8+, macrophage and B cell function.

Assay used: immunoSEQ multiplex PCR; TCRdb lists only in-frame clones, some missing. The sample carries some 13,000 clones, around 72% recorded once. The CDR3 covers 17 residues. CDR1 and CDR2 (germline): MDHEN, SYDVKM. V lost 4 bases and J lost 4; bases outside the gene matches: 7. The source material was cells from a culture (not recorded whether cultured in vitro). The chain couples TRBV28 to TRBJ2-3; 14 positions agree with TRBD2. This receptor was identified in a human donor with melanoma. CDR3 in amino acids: CASSSGTSGGTADTQYF. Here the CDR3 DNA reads TGTGCCAGCAGTTCTGGGACTAGCGGGGGAACCGCAGATACGCAGTATTTT. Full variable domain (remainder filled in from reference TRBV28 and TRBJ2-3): DVKVTQSSRYLVKRTGEKVFLECVQDMDHENMFWYRQDPGLGLRLIYFSYDVKMKEKGDIPEGYSVSREKKERFSLILESASTNQTSMYLCASSSGTSGGTADTQYFGPGTRLTVL.